This T cell receptor beta chain was documented in a study of monozygotic twins with cystic fibrosis. Findings and limits, study-wide: Nucleotide-identical clonotype sharing was significantly higher within monozygotic CF twin pairs than between unrelated CF individuals.

This table comes from immunoSEQ multiplex PCR, and its TCRdb copy is limited to in-frame clones, with some not included. The table has 35,000 or so clones, around 82% seen once; the top ten hold under 2%. Concerning this clone: Antigen: not known.

Germline V lookup: CDR1 SGHNT, CDR2 YYREEE (reference sequence). V lost 3 bases to trimming and J lost 4 bases; unmatched junction nucleotides: 8. There are 15 residues in the CDR3. The clonotype was recovered from a girl aged 2 to 10 with cystic fibrosis. The J gene is TRBJ1-2, the V gene TRBV5-4, with 8 positions matching TRBD1. The sequenced sample consisted of blood. CDR3 in amino acids: CASSYQGTGGYGYTF. CDR3 bases: TGTGCCAGCAGCTACCAAGGGACAGGCGGCTATGGCTACACCTTC. The full variable domain, its missing parts supplied by reference TRBV5-4 and TRBJ1-2, is ETGVTQSPTHLIKTRGQQVTLRCSSQSGHNTVSWYQQALGQGPQFIFQYYREEENGRGNFPPRFSGLQFPNYSSELNVNALELDDSALYLCASSYQGTGGYGYTFGSGTRLTVV.